This TCR beta chain was recovered during a study of shared clonotypes between healthy human individuals. Overall study: The plates for each donor numbered three CD4 naive, three CD4 memory, two CD8 naive and one CD8 memory. Study-level points and caveats: It was the few donors that limited the genetic and exposure-history diversity represented.

This clone was seen repeatedly, ten times or more. No antigen is known for it. Memory CD4+ cells were the fraction left after CD45RA+ naive selection. Using 200 ng DNA, about 30,000 T cell genomes, the sorted-subset replicate PCRs were run. Libraries were prepared by immunoSEQ multiplex PCR; TCRdb keeps only in-frame clonotypes and omits some of them. The sample has 600,000 to 800,000 clones; 55% to 80% are singletons. From germline, CDR1 is MGHRA and CDR2 YSYEKL. The V gene lost 1 base and the J gene lost 7 bases, with 16 bases spanning the gap. The CDR3 is 16 amino acids. The sequenced sample was memory CD4+ T cells sorted from blood. Described subset: CD45RA-negative fraction. The chain joins TRBV4-1 to TRBJ1-4, with D possibly being TRBD1 (5 bases). This clonotype was obtained from a woman in her twenties or thirties in good health. DNA for the CDR3: TGCGCCAGCAGCCAAGGTGTTGGGGCGGTAGGTGAAAAACTGTTTTTT. It is translated as CASSQGVGAVGEKLFF.